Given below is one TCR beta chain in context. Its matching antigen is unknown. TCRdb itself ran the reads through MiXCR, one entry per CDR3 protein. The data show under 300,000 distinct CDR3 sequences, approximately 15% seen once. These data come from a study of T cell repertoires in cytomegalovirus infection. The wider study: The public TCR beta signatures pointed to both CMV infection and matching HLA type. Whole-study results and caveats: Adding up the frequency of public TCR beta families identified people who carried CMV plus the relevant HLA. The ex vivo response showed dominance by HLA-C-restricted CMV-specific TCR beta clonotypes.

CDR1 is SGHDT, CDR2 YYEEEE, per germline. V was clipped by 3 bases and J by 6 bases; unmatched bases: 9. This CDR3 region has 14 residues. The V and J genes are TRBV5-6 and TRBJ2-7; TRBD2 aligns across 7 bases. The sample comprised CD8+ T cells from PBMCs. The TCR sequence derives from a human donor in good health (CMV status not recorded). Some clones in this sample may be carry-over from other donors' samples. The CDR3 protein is CASSSGEGRSEQYF. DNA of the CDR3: TGTGCCAGCAGCTCCGGGGAGGGAAGGAGCGAGCAGTACTTC.